The 3 T cell receptor beta chains in this list originate from one sample, sequenced in a study of identifying expanded T cells in peripheral blood. Some clones are missing from TCRdb's copy, which holds only in-frame ones; the method was immunoSEQ multiplex PCR. The top ten hold 8.4% of the sample, which has around 130,000 clones, roughly 90% seen once. Material: blood. The source is a person aged 18 to 75 in good health.

This chain links TRBV10-3 with TRBJ1-4; D possibly corresponds to TRBD1 (5 bases). From germline, CDR1 is ENHRY and CDR2 SYGVKD. The CDR3 runs to 13 residues. V lost 8 bases, J lost 7 bases, and 14 bases lay in between. The CDR3 nucleotides are TGTGCCATCGGCCGTGGGGGTAGTGAAAAACTGTTTTTT. It specifies CAIGRGGSEKLFF.

The gene calls are TRBV7-3 and TRBJ2-3, with D unresolved. V was trimmed by 5 bases and J by 4 bases, leaving 10 bases between them. Germline assignment: CDR1 SGHTA and CDR2 FQGTGA. This CDR3 has 13 amino acids. In DNA, the CDR3 is TGTGCCAGCAGCGTCATGTTTCCAGATACGCAGTATTTT. Amino acid sequence: CASSVMFPDTQYF.

Worth noting for this clone: A far larger clone lies a single base away; this is likely a read error. This sample includes further DNA sequences coding for the same CDR3. The rearrangement uses TRBV11-2 and TRBJ2-5, with TRBD1 matching over 8 bases. The J segment lost 4 bases and the V segment lost 5 bases, leaving 12 bases of the junction unmatched. The V gene's germline CDR1 is SGHAT and CDR2 FQNNGV. This CDR3 spans 16 amino acids. CDR3 residues: CASSRSSGQGTETQYF. The CDR3 DNA reads as TGTGCCAGCAGCCGATCTTCCGGACAGGGAACAGAGACCCAGTACTTC.